Listed here are 12 T cell receptor beta chains from one sample, sequenced in a study of shared clonotypes between healthy human individuals. The assay was immunoSEQ multiplex PCR, and TCRdb's table has in-frame clones only and misses some. This sample has a few million clones, with 85% to 95% found just once. The sequenced material came from naive CD4+ T cells from PBMCs. This sample's subset: CD45RA+ positively selected. Source of these receptors: a man between 18 and 35 years old in good health. Some clones in this sample may be carry-over from other donors' samples.

The chain joins TRBV6-1 to TRBJ2-7; D ambiguous. The V gene's germline CDR1 is MNHNS and CDR2 SASEGT. Trimming pared 4 bases from V and 9 bases from J, leaving 16 bases between. This CDR3 region has 13 residues. As DNA, the CDR3 is TGTGCCAGCAGTGTTCGGGTGGAGCTCGGGCAGTACTTC. Its translation is CASSVRVELGQYF.

The chain carries TRBV27 and TRBJ1-1; possibly TRBD1 for D (5 bases). This CDR3 is 13 amino acids long. Germline-derived CDR1 and CDR2 are MNHEY and SMNVEV (reference sequence). Trimming shortened V by 8 bases and J by 1 base, and 11 bases separated the two germline ends. The CDR3 here is CASSGRTNTEAFF. The CDR3 DNA follows: TGTGCCAGCTCGGGACGGACGAACACTGAAGCTTTCTTT.

This sequence joins TRBV5-4 and TRBJ1-3; D is perhaps TRBD1 (5 bases). The CDR3 has 14 residues. Germline V gives CDR1 SGHNT, CDR2 YYREEE (reference sequence). The V and J ends lost 4 bases and 4 bases respectively, with 12 bases between them. This CDR3 reads CASSVDTSGNTIYF. As DNA, the CDR3 is TGTGCCAGCAGCGTGGACACTTCAGGAAACACCATATATTTT.

The chain couples TRBV18 to TRBJ1-5; D might be TRBD1 (6 bases). Germline V CDR1 and CDR2: KGHSH, LQKENI. The CDR3 has 16 amino acids. Trimming stripped 4 bases from V and 0 bases from J, with 13 bases between. CDR3 in DNA: TGTGCCAGCTCACGCGGGGGGCGTTTTAGCAATCAGCCCCAGCATTTT. Protein product: CASSRGGRFSNQPQHF.

The chain carries TRBV10-3 and TRBJ1-2; D perhaps matches TRBD1 (6 bases). V was clipped by 5 bases and J by 7 bases, with 23 bases between them. Germline values: CDR1 ENHRY, CDR2 SYGVKD. There are 16 residues in the CDR3. The CDR3 spells CAISHRDTTDGAGYTF. The CDR3 nucleotides are TGTGCCATCAGTCACCGGGACACTACCGACGGTGCTGGCTACACCTTC.

The chain links TRBV7-2 to TRBJ2-7, with TRBD2 matching over 12 bases. Per the germline V gene, CDR1 is SGHTA and CDR2 is FQGNSA. V dropped 4 bases and J dropped 2; count of bases not matched to a gene: 9. The CDR3 totals 17 residues. The CDR3 bases are TGTGCCAGCAGCTCGGGACTAGCGGGTCGAGGGGCCTACGAGCAGTACTTC. Amino acids: CASSSGLAGRGAYEQYF.

The chain has TRBV6-1 and TRBJ1-1, with D tentatively TRBD1 (5 bases). Germline assignment: CDR1 MNHNS and CDR2 SASEGT. V was shortened by 6 bases and J by 1 base, with 12 bases between the two germline ends. This CDR3 comprises 14 residues. The CDR3 coding sequence is TGTGCCAGCAGCGCGAGACAGAGGAACACTGAAGCTTTCTTT. Its translation: CASSARQRNTEAFF.

This clone was found once. The chain employs TRBV5-1 and TRBJ1-1; D gene ambiguous. The CDR3 consists of 15 residues. Trimming removed 2 bases at V and 2 bases at J, with 13 bases between. CDR1 and CDR2 from the germline V gene are SGHRS and YFSETQ. The CDR3 region is CASSLNGVSNTEAFF. In nucleotides, the CDR3 is TGCGCCAGCAGCTTAAATGGAGTAAGTAACACTGAAGCTTTCTTT.

The chain combines TRBV30 with TRBJ1-1; D unresolved. The CDR3 runs 12 residues. Germline V gene data show CDR1 as GTSNPN and CDR2 as SVGIG (reference sequence). V gave up 2 bases and J gave up 7 bases, with 11 bases separating them. CDR3 sequence (DNA): TGTGCCTGGAGTCCCCTCGGGGTTGAAGCTTTCTTT. Protein: CAWSPLGVEAFF.

The chain carries TRBV19 and TRBJ2-1; 15 nucleotides line up with TRBD2. The V and J ends lost 5 bases and 9 bases, in that order; junction bases with no gene match: 14. The CDR3 is 18 residues long. CDR1 is LNHDA, CDR2 SQIVND, per germline (reference sequence). CDR3 DNA sequence: TGTGCCAGTAGTCAAGGACGGACTAGCGGGAGGGCCCTCGGTGAGCAGTTCTTC. Translated: CASSQGRTSGRALGEQFF.

This chain connects TRBV15 to TRBJ1-1; unclear D gene. Germline lookup yields CDR1 LNHNV and CDR2 YYDKDF (reference sequence). The V end lost 0 bases, the J end lost 1 base, and 9 bases lay between the germline ends. The CDR3 runs to 15 residues. Here the CDR3 DNA reads TGTGCCACCAGCAGAGAAGCCACGGGGAACACTGAAGCTTTCTTT. Amino acids: CATSREATGNTEAFF.

The chain joins TRBV2 to TRBJ2-2, with 9 nucleotides matching TRBD1. The ends lost 8 bases at V and 6 bases at J; junction bases unmatched: 4. The CDR3 has 13 residues. The germline CDR1 and CDR2 sequences are SNHLY and FYNNEI. CDR3 amino acids: CASRDREAGELFF. As DNA, the CDR3 is TGTGCCAGCCGGGACAGGGAAGCCGGGGAGCTGTTTTTT.